This T cell receptor beta chain was observed in a study of low-dose radiotherapy and immunotherapy resistance in tumors. In this sample, this clonotype turned up a few times. TRAV- and TRBV-specific primers were used for first-strand cDNA, which covered alpha and beta chains. Using a constant-region primer together with a V-primer adapter, TCRs were subjected to around 20 PCR cycles of amplification. TCRdb analysed the reads with MiXCR anew, one entry per CDR3 protein. Among fewer than 110,000 distinct CDR3 sequences, under 25% were seen once, and the ten largest hold about 4%. Time point in this sample: after trial treatment. Specified treatment: LDRT plus nivolumab, ipilimumab, low-dose cyclophosphamide and aspirin (RACIN trial). Administered to the donors were nivolumab, ipilimumab, aspirin, low-dose cyclophosphamide and low-dose radiotherapy. Patients qualified if they had advanced solid tumors that lacked tumor-infiltrating lymphocytes.

Trimming shortened V by 2 bases and J by 4 bases, and 11 bases separated the two germline ends. CDR3 length equals 15 residues. Germline V gene lookup returns CDR1 MNHNY and CDR2 SVGAGI (reference sequence). The sequencing used PBMCs, collected after low-dose radiotherapy plus immunotherapy. This TCR was sampled from a male donor with prostate cancer. The chain joins TRBV6-6 to TRBJ2-2; D may be TRBD1 (5 bases). CDR3 loop: CASSYLGATTGELFF. In DNA, the CDR3 is TGTGCCAGCAGTTACCTAGGGGCTACCACCGGGGAGCTGTTTTTT.